The source of this TCR beta chain is a study of vaccination effects on CD4 cells after COVID-19 (dated by TCRdb to the early 2020s). With respect to the entire study: Across the study, the median time from the second dose to post-vaccine sampling was 72 days (range 14 to 241). In both COVID-19 convalescent patients and infection-naive vaccine recipients, the study compared SARS-CoV-2 spike-specific CD4+ TCR repertoires from before mRNA vaccination with those from after it. A total of 9 to 11 COVID-19 convalescent patients and a handful of SARS-CoV-2-naive healthy vaccine recipients were included in the full study. Cultures from other donors in the study were sequenced using the Oncomine TCR Beta short-read assay on an Illumina iSeq 100. Beyond this particular receptor, the publication reports: Among healthy vaccine recipients, nearly all vaccine-induced clones were SARS-CoV-2 mono-reactive, and just 1 of 255 was cross-reactive with common cold coronaviruses. At late post-vaccination timepoints, both infection-induced and vaccine-induced clones showed marked clonal contraction, consistent with waning T cell responses. Limitations of the study were the small number of convalescent patients and the absence of early post-infection timepoints.

In the ViraFEST assay, PBMC were stimulated with viral peptide pools, and TCR sequencing was then used to find antigen-specific CD4+ T cell clonotypes based on their expansion. After approximately eleven days of culture, CD4+ T cells were isolated with the EasySep CD4+ T cell isolation kit. Each participant got two doses of an mRNA SARS-CoV-2 vaccine, either BNT162b2 or mRNA-1273. The absence of prior SARS-CoV-2 infection in healthy vaccine recipients was confirmed by negative nucleocapsid antibodies before and after vaccination. Some 2.2 million PBMC per well were cultured in IMDM with 5% human AB serum, 8.5 to 10 IU/ml IL-2 and gentamicin, plus 10 ug/ml peptides. On days 3 and 7, half of the culture medium was replaced with fresh IL-2-containing medium. Unless otherwise noted, each peptide stimulation condition was cultured in triplicate wells. PBMC were separated from whole blood using Ficoll-Paque Plus gradient centrifugation and were then either cryopreserved at -140C or used fresh. The overlapping peptide pools covered the spike proteins of SARS-CoV-2 as well as those of the common cold coronaviruses HCoV-NL63, HCoV-OC43 and HCoV-229E. Genomic DNA was extracted from cultured CD4+ T cells with the QIAamp micro DNA kit.

Measured from the cysteine to the phenylalanine, the CDR3 is 15 residues long. Only the CDR3 DNA stays, 45 bases, in frame from base 1. The germline V end is reduced by 4 bases and the J end by 2 bases; junction bases left unmatched: 3. CDR1 and CDR2, looked up from the germline V gene (reference sequence), are WNHNN and SYGVQD. Library generation was performed with the immunoSEQ multiplex PCR assay. TCR beta CDR3 sequencing was performed on DNA from the cultured, isolated CD4+ T cells. The study's own analysis went as follows. The analysis removed non-productive TCR sequences, trimmed reads to the CDR3 region, and retained only CDR3s that were 7 or more amino acids long. The MANAFEST web app was used to pick out antigen-specific clonotypes by comparing their expansion in peptide wells with that in reference cultures. To count as positive, a clone had to show expansion at FDR<0.05 compared with the reference and with all other wells, an odds ratio above 5, and a frequency above 0.1% in two replicate wells. A clonotype was called cross-reactive if it was significantly expanded both in SARS-CoV-2 spike wells and in at least one common cold coronavirus spike condition. Levenshtein distance calculated with the stringdist R package was used to assess CDR3 similarity, and unrooted trees were constructed with ape in R 3.6.1. Held by TCRdb, this immuneACCESS table contains in-frame sequences only and omits some clones. Under half of the omission traces to an unresolved V gene where checked; the cause of the rest is unknown. V and J calls and clone size are those listed in that table; D and trimming were worked out from the DNA. Recorded for this sample are 30,000 to 35,000 clones; 82% of them occurred a single time. The ten largest account for about 1.6% of the sample.

Of note for this clone: What antigen it recognizes has not been identified. No much larger clone exists at a distance of one base, and base qualities are not known.

This TCR derives from a human donor who received a COVID-19 vaccine. Some clones in this sample may be carry-over from other donors' samples. This sequence uses TRBV10-1 and TRBJ2-3, with 10 bases in between that match TRBD1. The sequencing here drew on CD4+ T cells from PBMCs cultured with HCoV-NL63 spike peptides, taken after COVID-19 vaccination. This specimen's cell subset or site label, per the study, means: HCoV-NL63 spike overlapping peptide pool stimulation. In nucleotide form, the sequence is TGCGCCAGCAGTGGGGGACAGGGGTCCACAGATACGCAGTATTTT. The resulting protein is CASSGGQGSTDTQYF.